Listed below are T cell receptor beta chains from one sample, sequenced in a study of T cell clones after liver transplantation. Generated by immunoSEQ multiplex PCR, the TCRdb table keeps only in-frame clones and is missing some. The sample carries over 100,000 clones, more than 75% recorded once. The sequencing here drew on CD4+ T cells from blood, taken before liver transplant. These receptors all stem from a human donor who received a liver transplant. Both conserved end residues are part of each CDR3.

V gene | CDR3 protein
TRBV7-6 | CASSLTGVNSPLHF
TRBV5-6 | CASSLRGFTDTQYF
TRBV5-5 | CASSLVWGTDTQYF
TRBV27 | CASSDTNRRGFPDTQYF
TRBV11-1 | CASSLASGTGASEQYF
TRBV5-4 | CASSLRGGGEKLFF
TRBV5-1 | CASSLGGTQYF
TRBV4-2 | CASSQAFDRVGQRGGGEKLFF
TRBV7-9 | CASSSGTRGETQYF
TRBV5-1 | CASSRESYEQYF
TRBV19 | CASRRGRTSTDTQYF
TRBV2 | CASSQRRSQGTEKLFF
TRBV21-1 | CASSKDSSGGPEQYF
TRBV2 | CASVGPGGNTEAFF
TRBV19 | CASSPGNLQPQHF
TRBV6-1 | CASSKVTGPTEAFF
TRBV6-5 | CASSSYRAGNTIYF
TRBV7-8 | CASSLLGVRDTQYF
TRBV6-5 | CASSYSNLAGAETQYF
TRBV6-5 | CASSPQGISTDTQYF
TRBV19 | CASSATGEGWTEAFF
TRBV27 | CASRTRDLANYGYTF
TRBV14 | CASSPPGQPNTGELFF
TRBV11-2 | CASSLRVTGQGTWNTIYF
TRBV5-1 | CASSEGQKNIQYF
TRBV28 | CASRSFKPQHF
TRBV2 | CASGSGTATGELFF
TRBV6-1 | CASSEAASGAYWGDTQYF
TRBV27 | CASRDRGTRNTEAFF
TRBV28 | CASSMAGTGRIQYF
TRBV4-1 | CASSQGQGANNSPLHF
TRBV2 | CASRETDSSYNEQFF
TRBV28 | CASKEGITGNTIYF
TRBV5-1 | CASKGDSSSYEQYF
TRBV18 | CASSPGPGPNEKLFF
TRBV10-3 | CATAGQGRSHGYTF
TRBV5-1 | CASSLNPTATNEKLFF
TRBV4-1 | CASSQATIPQETQYF
TRBV5-4 | CASSLGQGKDTQYF
TRBV18 | CASSPPGTAYGYTF